The clone carrying this T cell receptor (beta chain) was observed once. Its antigen is unidentified. These data belong to a study of T cell responses to AZD1222 COVID-19 vaccine. Findings and limits, study-wide: Clonal diversity was possibly underestimated, and the donors were mostly white British, with more females. Nearly half of spike-specific TCRs reportedly target unmutated variant regions. Spike was spanned by vaccine-associated CD4 TCRs, which were dominant at 160-218 and 743-854.

The CDR3 consists of 14 residues. Germline CDR1 is SNHLY and CDR2 is FYNNEI. V dropped 3 bases and J dropped 4; count of bases not matched to a gene: 3. Assay: immunoSEQ multiplex PCR; the TCRdb copy retains only in-frame clones and omits some. The table includes 120,000 or so clones, more than 75% detected once. V and J are TRBV2 and TRBJ2-7; 10 bases line up with TRBD2. The receptor was isolated from an adult in good health. The sample here was peripheral blood, taken on day 0 of AZD1222 vaccination. The CDR3 sequence is CASSDPLAGYEQYF. CDR3 in DNA: TGTGCCAGCAGTGATCCACTAGCGGGATACGAGCAGTACTTC.